This TCR beta chain originates from a study of OX40 agonist ivuxolimab in advanced cancers. The CDR3 is 17 residues long. The germline V gene has CDR1 SGDLS and CDR2 YYNGEE. V lost 0 bases to trimming and J lost 2 bases; unmatched junction nucleotides: 9. The protocol was immunoSEQ multiplex PCR, while the TCRdb copy is restricted to in-frame clones and leaves out a portion. The sample has 75,000 to 90,000 clones; about 88% are singletons. This chain links TRBV9 with TRBJ2-7, with TRBD1 identical over 9 bases. The receptor was derived from an adult with an advanced solid tumor such as melanoma, head and neck, liver or kidney cancer. This specimen was CD4+ or CD8+ T cells sorted from blood, taken in a trial of the OX40 agonist ivuxolimab. The CDR3 loop reads CASSVGAGQGTTYEQYF. As DNA, the CDR3 is TGTGCCAGCAGCGTAGGGGCGGGACAGGGAACCACCTACGAGCAGTACTTC.